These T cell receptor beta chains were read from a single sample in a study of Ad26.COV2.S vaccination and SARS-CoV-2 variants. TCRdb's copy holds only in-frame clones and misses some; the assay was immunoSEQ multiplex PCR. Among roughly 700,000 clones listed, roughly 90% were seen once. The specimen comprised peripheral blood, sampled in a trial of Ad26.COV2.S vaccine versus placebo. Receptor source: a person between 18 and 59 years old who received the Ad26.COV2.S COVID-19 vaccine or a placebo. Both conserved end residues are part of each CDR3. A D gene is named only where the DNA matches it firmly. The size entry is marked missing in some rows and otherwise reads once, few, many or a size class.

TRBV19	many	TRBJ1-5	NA	TGTGCCAGTAGTTCGAGGGGTAGGCAGCCCCAGCATTTT	CASSSRGRQPQHF
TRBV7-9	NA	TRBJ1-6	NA	TGTGCCAGCAGCTTGGTCGGGGAAGGATCACCCCTCCACTTT	CASSLVGEGSPLHF
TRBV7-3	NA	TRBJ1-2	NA	TGTGCCAGCAGCCCGAACCGACAGAGACTCTACACCTTC	CASSPNRQRLYTF
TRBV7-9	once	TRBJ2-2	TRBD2	TGTGCCAGCAGCTACCTAGCGGGCACCGGGGAGCTGTTTTTT	CASSYLAGTGELFF
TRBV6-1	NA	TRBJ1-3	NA	TGTGCCAGCAGTGAAGAGGGACGCACCATATATTTT	CASSEEGRTIYF
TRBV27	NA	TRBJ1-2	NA	TGTGCCAGCAGTTTATCCAACAGCTACTATGGCTACACCTTC	CASSLSNSYYGYTF
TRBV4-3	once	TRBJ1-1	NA	TGCGCCAGCAGCCAAGGGTCGAACACTGAAGCTTTCTTT	CASSQGSNTEAFF
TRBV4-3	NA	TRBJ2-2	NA	TGCGCCAGCAGCCAAGATGCCGACACCGGGGAGCTGTTTTTT	CASSQDADTGELFF
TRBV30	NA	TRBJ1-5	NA	TGTGCCTGGAGTCGTCCCCCCTTTAATCAGCCCCAGCATTTT	CAWSRPPFNQPQHF
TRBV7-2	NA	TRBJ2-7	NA	TGTGCCAGCAGCTTTTACGGGGAAAGCCACGAGCAGTACTTC	CASSFYGESHEQYF
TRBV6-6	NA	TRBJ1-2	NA	TGTGCCAGCAGTTACTCGGCCGAGCCCTTTGGCTACACCTTC	CASSYSAEPFGYTF
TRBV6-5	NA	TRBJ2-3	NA	TGTGCCAGCAGTCGGGACATCACAGATACGCAGTATTTT	CASSRDITDTQYF
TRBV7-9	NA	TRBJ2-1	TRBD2	TGTGCCAGCAGCTTCCCGGGACTAGCGGGTAACGAGCAGTTCTTC	CASSFPGLAGNEQFF
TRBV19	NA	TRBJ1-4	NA	TGTGCCAGTAGTATAGAGAGGGAGGAAAAACTGTTTTTT	CASSIEREEKLFF
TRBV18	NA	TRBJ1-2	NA	TGTGCCAGCTCACGGACTGACCCGTATGGCTACACCTTC	CASSRTDPYGYTF
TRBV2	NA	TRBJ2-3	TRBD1	TGTGCCAGCAGGACAGGGGGTATCACAGATACGCAGTATTTT	CASRTGGITDTQYF
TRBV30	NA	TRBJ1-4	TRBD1	TGTGCCTGGAGTAACGAGGACAGGGGAGAGGAAAAACTGTTTTTT	CAWSNEDRGEEKLFF
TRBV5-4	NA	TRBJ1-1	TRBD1	TGTGCCAGCAGCTCCGGGACAGACATGAACACTGAAGCTTTCTTT	CASSSGTDMNTEAFF
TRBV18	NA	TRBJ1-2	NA	TGTGCCAGTTACGGGGAACTGGCGGGCTACACCTTC	CASYGELAGYTF
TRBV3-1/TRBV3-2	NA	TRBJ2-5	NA	TGTGCCAGCAGCCAGGCAGGGGTGGGCAGAGAGACCCAGTACTTC	CASSQAGVGRETQYF
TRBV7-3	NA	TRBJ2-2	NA	TGTGCCAGCAGCACTCCGGGCGCCGGGGAGCTGTTTTTT	CASSTPGAGELFF
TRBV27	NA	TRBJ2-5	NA	TGTGCCAGCAGTCAGGGCTTAGCAGAGACCCAGTACTTC	CASSQGLAETQYF
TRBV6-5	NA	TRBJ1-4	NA	TGTGCCAGCAGCCTTTCAGAGACTAATGAAAAACTGTTTTTT	CASSLSETNEKLFF
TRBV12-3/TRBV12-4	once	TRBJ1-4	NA	TGTGCCAGCAGTTTACCAGGGGACGAAAAACTGTTTTTT	CASSLPGDEKLFF
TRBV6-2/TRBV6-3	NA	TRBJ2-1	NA	TGTGCCAGCAGCCCCCCCTCCAATGAGCAGTTCTTC	CASSPPSNEQFF
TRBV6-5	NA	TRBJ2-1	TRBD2	TGTGCCAGCACTGGACTAGCGGGTTCCTACAATGAGCAGTTCTTC	CASTGLAGSYNEQFF
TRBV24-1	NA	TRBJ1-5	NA	TGTGCCACCAGTGATCCAGACCAGCCCCAGCATTTT	CATSDPDQPQHF
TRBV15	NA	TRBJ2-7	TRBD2	TGTGCCACCAGCAGAGGGGCGGGGGGGCCCTACGAGCAGTACTTC	CATSRGAGGPYEQYF
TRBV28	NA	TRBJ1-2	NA	TGTGCCAGCAGCCCGGCAAGCTATGGCTACACCTTC	CASSPASYGYTF
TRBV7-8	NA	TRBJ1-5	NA	TGTGCCAGCAGCCCGGGAGGGCAGTTTAATCAGCCCCAGCATTTT	CASSPGGQFNQPQHF
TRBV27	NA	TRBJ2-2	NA	TGTGCCAGCACCAGAAGGGGGGGTCTTGGCACCGGGGAGCTGTTTTTT	CASTRRGGLGTGELFF
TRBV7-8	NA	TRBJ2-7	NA	TGTGCCAGCAGCTTTGACACCTACGAGCAGTACTTC	CASSFDTYEQYF
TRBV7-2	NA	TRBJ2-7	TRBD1	TGTGCCAGCAGCTTACCCAGGGACAGGGGAAGCGAGCAGTACTTC	CASSLPRDRGSEQYF
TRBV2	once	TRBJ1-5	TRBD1	TGTGCCAGCAGTACCGGGACAGGGGGCAATCAGCCCCAGCATTTT	CASSTGTGGNQPQHF
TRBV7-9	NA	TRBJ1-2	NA	TGTGCCAGCACCCCCTCGACAGACGTCTATGGCTACACCTTC	CASTPSTDVYGYTF
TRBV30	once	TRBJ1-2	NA	TGTGCCTGGAGTGTACCCCAGGACAGCTATGGCTACACCTTC	CAWSVPQDSYGYTF
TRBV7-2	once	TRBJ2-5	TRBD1	TGTGCCAGCAGCCCGGACAGGGATGAGACCCAGTACTTC	CASSPDRDETQYF
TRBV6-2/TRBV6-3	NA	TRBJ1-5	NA	TGTGCCAGCAGTTACGTGGCCGGGGCTCTCTGGCAGCCCCAGCATTTT	CASSYVAGALWQPQHF
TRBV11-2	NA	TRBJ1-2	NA	TGTGCCAGCAGCTCCATACAGGGTAGGGGAGGCTACACCTTC	CASSSIQGRGGYTF
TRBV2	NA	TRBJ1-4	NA	TGTGCCAGCACCCCCGGGGCTCCTAATGAAAAACTGTTTTTT	CASTPGAPNEKLFF
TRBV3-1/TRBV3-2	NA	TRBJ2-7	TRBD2	TGTGCCAGCAGCCTCTATAGCGGGGGACTAGACTACGAGCAGTACTTC	CASSLYSGGLDYEQYF
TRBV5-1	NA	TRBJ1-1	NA	TGCGCCAGCAGCAAATCGACAGGCTGGAACACTGAAGCTTTCTTT	CASSKSTGWNTEAFF
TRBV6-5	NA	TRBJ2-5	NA	TGTGCCAGCAGTTACTCGGGGGGACAGAAAGAGACCCAGTACTTC	CASSYSGGQKETQYF
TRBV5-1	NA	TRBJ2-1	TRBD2	TGCGCCAGCAGCCCTCGGACTAGCGGACTGACGGCTAATGAGCAGTTCTTC	CASSPRTSGLTANEQFF
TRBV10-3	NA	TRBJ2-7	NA	TGTGCCATCAGTGCTACAGGACCCTACGAGCAGTACTTC	CAISATGPYEQYF
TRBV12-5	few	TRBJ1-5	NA	TGTGCTAGGGAGCCCAATCGGGGAGGGGAGGGCAATCAGCCCCAGCATTTT	CAREPNRGGEGNQPQHF
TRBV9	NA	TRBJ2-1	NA	TGTGCCAGCAGCGTCGACATTCCTCCGATATACAATGAGCAGTTCTTC	CASSVDIPPIYNEQFF
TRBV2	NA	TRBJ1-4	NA	TGTGCCAGCAGTGAGCAGGGGACACCGGGTGAAAAACTGTTTTTT	CASSEQGTPGEKLFF
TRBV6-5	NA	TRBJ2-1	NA	TGTGCCAGTAGGGGGGAATACAATGAGCAGTTCTTC	CASRGEYNEQFF
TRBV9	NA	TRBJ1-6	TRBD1	TGTGCCAGCAGCGTATCCGGGACAGGGAGTTCACCCCTCCACTTT	CASSVSGTGSSPLHF
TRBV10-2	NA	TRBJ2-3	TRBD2	TGCGCCAGTACCGGACTAGCGGGAATCACAGATACGCAGTATTTT	CASTGLAGITDTQYF
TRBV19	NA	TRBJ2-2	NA	TGTGCCAGTAGTTCGAGGGCTCGGACCGGGGAGCTGTTTTTT	CASSSRARTGELFF
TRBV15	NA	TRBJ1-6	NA	TGTGCCACCAGCAGAAAGGGGGATTCACCCCTCCACTTT	CATSRKGDSPLHF